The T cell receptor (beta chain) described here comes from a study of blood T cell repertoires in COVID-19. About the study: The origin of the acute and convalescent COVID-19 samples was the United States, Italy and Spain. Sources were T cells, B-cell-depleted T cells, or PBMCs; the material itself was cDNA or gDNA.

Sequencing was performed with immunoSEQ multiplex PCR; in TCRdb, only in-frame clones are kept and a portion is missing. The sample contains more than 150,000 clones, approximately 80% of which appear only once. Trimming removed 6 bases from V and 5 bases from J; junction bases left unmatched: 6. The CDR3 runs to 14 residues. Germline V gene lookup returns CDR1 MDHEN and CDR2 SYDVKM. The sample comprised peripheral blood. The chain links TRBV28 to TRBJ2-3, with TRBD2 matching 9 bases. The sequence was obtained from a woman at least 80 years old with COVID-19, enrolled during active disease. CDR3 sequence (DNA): TGTGCCAGCAGCCTAGCGGGACGGGTAGATACGCAGTATTTT. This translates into CASSLAGRVDTQYF.